The 28 T cell receptor beta chains below all came from one sample that was sequenced in a study of T cell clones after liver transplantation (dated by TCRdb to the late 2010s). The protocol used for the library was the immunoSEQ multiplex PCR assay. As stored in TCRdb, this immuneACCESS dataset retains in-frame rearrangements with V and J assigned. A fraction of the clones does not appear; measured against another copy, unresolved V genes explain less than half of the discrepancy, and the remainder lacks a known reason. The sample profile shows more than 95,000 clones; around nine tenths of them were found once. The leading ten clones occupy around 0.83% of the sample. The sample in question was CD4+ T cells from blood, obtained 12 months after liver transplant. These receptors all stem from a human patient who received a liver transplant. A transplant means some T cells may be of graft donor rather than patient origin.

The V call is TRBV5-1, the J call TRBJ2-7; D ambiguous. Germline-derived CDR1 and CDR2 are SGHRS and YFSETQ. Trimming stripped 0 bases from V and 0 bases from J, with 10 bases between. This CDR3 is 15 amino acids long. Here the CDR3 reads CASSLALGGSYEQYF. The CDR3 bases are TGCGCCAGCAGCTTGGCCCTAGGTGGCTCCTACGAGCAGTACTTC.

This clone was counted once. The V call is TRBV5-4, the J call TRBJ2-1; D is perhaps TRBD2 (6 bases). The CDR3 is 16 residues long. V was shortened by 4 bases and J by 6 bases, with 20 bases between the two germline ends. The germline V gene encodes CDR1 SGHNT and CDR2 YYREEE (reference sequence). The CDR3 protein is CASSLPQGGIFNEQFF. The DNA of the CDR3 is TGTGCCAGCAGCCTCCCCCAGGGCGGGATTTTCAATGAGCAGTTCTTC.

The chain joins TRBV28 to TRBJ2-1, with 11 bases lining up with TRBD1. Trimming took 4 bases from V and 2 from J; bases not matched to a gene: 4. CDR1 is MDHEN and CDR2 is SYDVKM in the germline V gene. The CDR3 has 16 residues. CDR3 sequence reads: CASSSPGQGAYNEQFF. Here the CDR3 DNA reads TGTGCCAGCAGTTCTCCGGGACAGGGGGCCTACAATGAGCAGTTCTTC.

As for this clone: Other DNA sequences within the sample encode an identical CDR3. The rearrangement links TRBV2 to TRBJ1-3; no definite D call. The V end lost 4 bases, the J end lost 0 bases, and 10 bases lay between the germline ends. Germline V gene lookup returns CDR1 SNHLY and CDR2 FYNNEI. The CDR3 loop spans 15 amino acids. CDR3 DNA sequence: TGTGCCAGCAGTGGCTCGCAGAACTCTGGAAACACCATATATTTT. It specifies CASSGSQNSGNTIYF.

V usage is TRBV28 and J usage is TRBJ2-7; D is perhaps TRBD2 (5 bases). Germline V gives CDR1 MDHEN, CDR2 SYDVKM. The CDR3 runs to 12 residues. V lost 0 bases and J lost 10, with 10 bases in between. CDR3: CASSLWGSHQYF. CDR3 in DNA: TGTGCCAGCAGTTTATGGGGGAGCCACCAGTACTTC.

The rearrangement joins TRBV11-3 to TRBJ1-1; no clear D. Germline CDR1 reads SGHNT; CDR2 reads YENEEA. This CDR3 has 14 amino acids. The germline V and J ends were trimmed by 1 base and 4 bases, with 10 bases remaining between them. CDR3 sequence (DNA): TGTGCCAGCAGCTTAGGGCGGGGTAGCACTGAAGCTTTCTTT. It translates to CASSLGRGSTEAFF.

J is TRBJ2-2 and V is TRBV5-1; the match to TRBD1 covers 9 bases. The CDR3 loop spans 14 amino acids. The V and J ends lost 4 bases and 6 bases, in that order; junction bases with no gene match: 4. Germline values: CDR1 SGHRS, CDR2 YFSETQ. CDR3 protein: CASSTQGAAGELFF. CDR3 nucleotides: TGCGCCAGCAGCACACAGGGGGCGGCCGGGGAGCTGTTTTTT.

The chain combines TRBV2 with TRBJ2-3; perhaps TRBD1 as D (6 bases). V gave up 7 bases and J gave up 7 bases, with 18 bases separating them. Germline V CDR1 and CDR2: SNHLY, FYNNEI. CDR3 length: 14 amino acids. The CDR3 reads CASNQQGPRNTQYF. The CDR3 coding sequence is TGTGCCAGCAACCAGCAGGGGCCCCGGAATACGCAGTATTTT.

The CDR3 DNA is TGCGCCAGCAGCTTGGTGGCAGGGTCCATCGAGCAGTACTTC. Translated, it gives CASSLVAGSIEQYF. V usage is TRBV5-1 and J usage is TRBJ2-7; D is possibly TRBD1 (5 bases). Germline values: CDR1 SGHRS, CDR2 YFSETQ. This CDR3 has 14 residues. V gave up 0 bases and J gave up 6 bases, with 13 bases separating them.

This clone has just one count. The chain combines TRBV9 with TRBJ2-7; D may be TRBD1 (5 bases). In germline, CDR1 is SGDLS, CDR2 YYNGEE. Trimming pared 0 bases from V and 2 bases from J, leaving 12 bases between. The CDR3 has 15 residues. CDR3 in amino acids: CASSVDRSETYEQYF. The CDR3 bases are TGTGCCAGCAGCGTAGACAGGAGCGAGACCTACGAGCAGTACTTC. Complete variable domain (other parts from reference TRBV9 and TRBJ2-7): DSGVTQTPKHLITATGQRVTLRCSPRSGDLSVYWYQQSLDQGLQFLIQYYNGEERAKGNILERFSAQQFPDLHSELNLSSLELGDSALYFCASSVDRSETYEQYFGPGTRLTVT.

This chain connects TRBV2 to TRBJ1-2, with D possibly TRBD1 on 6 matching bases. V was cut by 6 bases and J by 8 bases, with 13 bases left in between. Germline V gene data show CDR1 as SNHLY and CDR2 as FYNNEI. The CDR3 has 12 residues. The CDR3, as DNA: TGTGCCAGCAGGGGGGGCCCCAGCGGCTACACCTTC. Translation: CASRGGPSGYTF. Full variable domain (missing parts from reference TRBV2 and TRBJ1-2): EPEVTQTPSHQVTQMGQEVILRCVPISNHLYFYWYRQILGQKVEFLVSFYNNEISEKSEIFDDQFSVERPDGSNFTLKIRSTKLEDSAMYFCASRGGPSGYTFGSGTRLTVV.

A few counts support this clone. The gene calls are TRBV27 and TRBJ2-7; 7 positions match TRBD2. Germline CDR1 MNHEY, CDR2 SMNVEV (reference sequence). The ends lost 8 bases at V and 3 bases at J; junction bases unmatched: 7. The CDR3 extends over 13 amino acids. The CDR3 protein is CASRRGTNYEQYF. DNA of the CDR3: TGTGCCAGCCGCCGGGGGACTAACTACGAGCAGTACTTC.

V is TRBV25-1 and J is TRBJ1-5, with TRBD1 matching 12 bases. With V trimmed by 1 base and J by 7 bases, 5 bases remained unmatched. Germline CDR1 MGHDK, CDR2 SYGVNS. The CDR3 runs to 16 residues. This chain's CDR3 is CASSESGTGGRQPQHF. The CDR3 coding sequence is TGTGCCAGCAGTGAATCCGGGACAGGGGGCAGGCAGCCCCAGCATTTT.

V gene TRBV7-9 combines with J gene TRBJ2-2; TRBD1 matches 12 bases. The CDR3 loop spans 15 amino acids. With V trimmed by 7 bases and J by 7 bases, 7 bases remained unmatched. Germline CDR1 reads SEHNR; CDR2 reads FQNEAQ (reference sequence). As DNA, the CDR3 is TGTGCCAGCACCCGGGGACAGGGGGCTAGCGGGGAGCTGTTTTTT. Its translation: CASTRGQGASGELFF.

This rearrangement joins TRBV5-1 to TRBJ2-7; 12 nucleotides line up with TRBD2. Trimming cost V 3 bases and J 1 base; bases outside gene matches: 2. The CDR3 runs to 15 residues. CDR1 is SGHRS, CDR2 YFSETQ, per germline. This chain's CDR3 is CASSSGTSGSYEQYF. The DNA for the CDR3 is TGCGCCAGCAGCTCCGGGACTAGCGGGTCCTACGAGCAGTACTTC.

V and J are TRBV27 and TRBJ1-2; D remains unclear. The CDR3 consists of 14 residues. With 2 bases removed from V and 4 bases from J, the gap between germline ends came to 11 bases. The germline CDR1 and CDR2 sequences are MNHEY and SMNVEV (reference sequence). This chain's CDR3 is CASSLLPPTYGYTF. CDR3 bases: TGTGCCAGCAGTTTACTTCCGCCTACCTATGGCTACACCTTC.

The CDR3: CASSLVRDYEQYF. The DNA for the CDR3 is TGTGCCAGCAGCTTAGTGCGGGATTACGAGCAGTACTTC. The rearrangement links TRBV11-3 to TRBJ2-7, with D perhaps TRBD2 (6 bases). V was shortened by 1 base and J by 4 bases, with 8 bases between the two germline ends. Germline lookup yields CDR1 SGHNT and CDR2 YENEEA. CDR3 length: 13 residues.

J is TRBJ1-1 and V is TRBV15, with D tentatively TRBD1 (6 bases). The V end lost 1 base, the J end lost 4 bases, and 19 bases lay between the germline ends. The CDR3 covers 17 residues. Germline loops: CDR1 LNHNV, CDR2 YYDKDF (reference sequence). DNA of the CDR3: TGTGCCACCAGCAGAGGGGCCGGTCGGGGGCAGGCCACTGAAGCTTTCTTT. Protein: CATSRGAGRGQATEAFF.

The chain carries TRBV28 and TRBJ2-7; D not resolved. Germline V lookup: CDR1 MDHEN, CDR2 SYDVKM. The CDR3 has 11 amino acids. V gave up 5 bases and J gave up 4 bases, with 6 bases separating them. The CDR3 nucleotides are TGTGCCAGCAGTACCGATTACGAGCAGTACTTC. Translated, it gives CASSTDYEQYF.

This chain joins TRBV28 and TRBJ2-1; D may correspond to TRBD1 or TRBD2 (6 bases each). This CDR3 has 11 residues. The V gene's germline CDR1 is MDHEN and CDR2 SYDVKM. Trimming pared 5 bases from V and 15 bases from J, leaving 14 bases between. The CDR3 is CASSTLWGAFF. The CDR3 coding sequence is TGTGCCAGCAGTACCCTATGGGGGGCGTTCTTC.

The chain couples TRBV5-1 to TRBJ2-1, with D possibly TRBD2 on 6 matching bases. The CDR3 loop spans 13 amino acids. Trimming pared 4 bases from V and 8 bases from J, leaving 13 bases between. The germline V gene has CDR1 SGHRS and CDR2 YFSETQ. The CDR3 nucleotides are TGCGCCAGCAGCGGAACTAGCCGCGATGAGCAGTTCTTC. Its protein is CASSGTSRDEQFF.

The CDR3 bases are TGTGCCAGCAGACAAAGCGGGGCAGACGAGCAGTACTTC. This sequence encodes CASRQSGADEQYF. The rearrangement uses TRBV28 and TRBJ2-7, with 7 bases fitting TRBD2. CDR1 is MDHEN, CDR2 SYDVKM, per germline. The V segment lost 6 bases and the J segment 5 bases; nucleotides outside the gene matches: 7. The CDR3 is 13 amino acids.

The J gene is TRBJ2-1, the V gene TRBV5-1; D not certain. Trimming left V 1 base short and J 4 bases short, with 6 bases between. The CDR3 covers 13 residues. Germline V lookup: CDR1 SGHRS, CDR2 YFSETQ. The CDR3 region has the DNA TGCGCCAGCAGCTTGTACGATTACAATGAGCAGTTCTTC. This sequence encodes CASSLYDYNEQFF.

This chain's CDR3 is CASWMGAGLSGELFF. The CDR3, as DNA: TGTGCCAGCTGGATGGGGGCGGGTCTTTCCGGGGAGCTGTTTTTT. This chain uses TRBV7-8 with TRBJ2-2; a possible D gene is TRBD1 (6 bases). The V end was cut by 8 bases, the J end by 6 bases, with 19 bases between. CDR3 length: 15 residues. Germline V gene lookup returns CDR1 SGHVS and CDR2 FQNEAQ.

J is TRBJ2-1 and V is TRBV7-9; D is uncertain. V was trimmed by 5 bases and J by 6 bases, leaving 8 bases between them. Germline V CDR1 and CDR2: SEHNR, FQNEAQ (reference sequence). The CDR3 runs 12 residues. The CDR3 DNA sequence: TGTGCCAGCAGCCAAGGGCGCAATGAGCAGTTCTTC. Its protein is CASSQGRNEQFF.

The chain couples TRBV9 to TRBJ2-1; 10 positions match TRBD2. The V segment lost 4 bases and the J segment 7 bases; nucleotides outside the gene matches: 2. Germline loops: CDR1 SGDLS, CDR2 YYNGEE. This CDR3 is built from 13 residues. The CDR3 region is CASSTGLANEQFF. The CDR3 coding sequence is TGTGCCAGCAGCACGGGACTAGCGAATGAGCAGTTCTTC.

The rearrangement joins TRBV7-9 to TRBJ2-7, with 8 positions matching TRBD1. CDR3 length: 13 residues. The trim removed 5 bases at V and 5 bases at J, leaving 5 bases unmatched. CDR1 and CDR2 from the germline V gene are SEHNR and FQNEAQ (reference sequence). CDR3 protein: CASSELTGDEQYF. The CDR3 DNA sequence: TGTGCCAGCAGCGAGCTGACAGGGGACGAGCAGTACTTC.

This chain uses TRBV29-1 with TRBJ2-1, with D perhaps TRBD1 or TRBD2 (5 bases each). Germline-derived CDR1 and CDR2 are SQVTM and ANQGSEA. Trimming took 3 bases from V and 0 from J, leaving 15 bases between them. The CDR3 runs 16 residues. Written as DNA, the CDR3 is TGCAGCGTTGATAGCAGGGAGCCCGGCTCCTACAATGAGCAGTTCTTC. This codes for CSVDSREPGSYNEQFF.